Below, 3 T cell receptor beta chains from the same sample are listed, as sequenced in a study of T cell clonality in common variable immunodeficiency. Antigens of these TCRs are unknown. Libraries were prepared by immunoSEQ multiplex PCR; TCRdb keeps only in-frame clonotypes and omits some of them. This sample has roughly 25,000 clones, each found more than once. Broader study findings: Common variable immunodeficiency TCR beta sequences reportedly had fewer deletions and N-nucleotide insertions.

Sample: peripheral blood mononuclear cells. The receptors here all came from a human donor with common variable immunodeficiency.

This clone was found many times. The sequence runs out 3 residues before the end of the CDR3; the remainder is reconstructed from the germline J gene. V and J are TRBV10-3 and TRBJ2-1; 7 positions match TRBD2. After removal of 8 bases from V and 2 bases from J, the junction contained 12 bases not matched to a gene. This CDR3 comprises 16 residues. Germline values: CDR1 ENHRY, CDR2 SYGVKD. The CDR3 DNA, read in part, is TGTGCCATCTCATCCCCAGCGGGACTTACCTACAATGAG. Residues: CAISSPAGLTYNE. The CDR3 in its entirety is CAISSPAGLTYNEQFF.

The sample holds a few counts of this clone. The missing CDR3 end, 3 residues past where the read stops, is filled in from the germline J gene. The rearrangement joins TRBV2 to TRBJ1-5; 8 bases line up with TRBD1. With V trimmed by 6 bases and J by 9 bases, 10 bases remained unmatched. Germline loops: CDR1 SNHLY, CDR2 FYNNEI. The length of the CDR3 is 14 residues. CDR3 residues: CASRAGQAAGPQHF. The part of the CDR3 DNA that was read is TGTGCCAGCAGGGCGGGACAGGCGGCCGGGCCC.

This clone occurred a few times. The CDR3 extends 3 residues past the end of the read, so its final part is completed from the germline J gene. This chain joins TRBV5-5 and TRBJ1-2; weak D call: TRBD1 (6 bases). The V gene lost 4 bases and the J gene lost 5 bases, with 6 bases spanning the gap. Germline-derived CDR1 and CDR2 are SGHKS and YYEKEE (reference sequence). This CDR3 comprises 11 residues. The sequenced CDR3 bases are TGTGCCAGCAGCCAGGGGTATGGC. Amino acids: CASSQGYG. The full CDR3 protein is CASSQGYGYTF.